The 4 T cell receptor beta chains listed next were all sequenced from one sample in a study of blood T cell repertoires in COVID-19. The assay was immunoSEQ multiplex PCR, and TCRdb's table has in-frame clones only and misses some. The sample lists fewer than 250,000 clones; less than 90% were seen once. Sequencing was performed on peripheral blood. The receptors here all came from a woman aged 45 to 65 with acute or convalescent COVID-19.

This chain links TRBV7-2 with TRBJ2-7, with D possibly being TRBD2 (6 bases). Deletions cut 3 bases from V and 6 bases from J, with 15 bases between. This CDR3 is built from 14 residues. The germline V gene has CDR1 SGHTA and CDR2 FQGNSA. The CDR3 spells CASSLGGMGGEQYF. CDR3 sequence (DNA): TGTGCCAGCAGCTTGGGGGGAATGGGGGGCGAGCAGTACTTC.

The chain carries TRBV5-1 and TRBJ1-1, with TRBD1 identical over 10 bases. In germline, CDR1 is SGHRS, CDR2 YFSETQ. CDR3 length: 16 amino acids. The trim removed 4 bases at V and 0 bases at J, leaving 6 bases unmatched. This CDR3 is CASSRGTGDLNTEAFF. The CDR3 DNA reads TGCGCCAGCAGCAGGGGGACAGGGGATTTGAACACTGAAGCTTTCTTT.

V usage is TRBV3-1 (or the pseudogene TRBV3-2) and J usage is TRBJ2-1, with TRBD1 as a possible D gene (6 bases). Germline CDR1 and CDR2: LGHDT and YNNKEL (reference sequence). This CDR3 has 13 residues. V was clipped by 4 bases and J by 7 bases, with 11 bases between them. CDR3 nucleotide sequence: TGTGCCAGCAGCCTAAAGAGGGGGAATGAGCAGTTCTTC. This gives the protein CASSLKRGNEQFF.

V gene TRBV18 combines with J gene TRBJ1-1; 10 bases fit TRBD1. The J segment lost 5 bases and the V segment lost 4 bases, leaving 4 bases of the junction unmatched. Germline assignment: CDR1 KGHSH and CDR2 LQKENI. The CDR3 is 14 amino acids. The CDR3 loop is CASSLGQGGTEAFF. In DNA, the CDR3 is TGTGCCAGCTCACTCGGACAGGGGGGAACTGAAGCTTTCTTT. Full variable domain (missing parts from reference TRBV18 and TRBJ1-1): NAGVMQNPRHLVRRRGQEARLRCSPMKGHSHVYWYRQLPEEGLKFMVYLQKENIIDESGMPKERFSAEFPKEGPSILRIQQVVRGDSAAYFCASSLGQGGTEAFFGQGTRLTVV.